A single sample is the source of the 23 T cell receptor beta chains below, sequenced in a study of blood T cell repertoires in COVID-19. The protocol was immunoSEQ multiplex PCR, while the TCRdb copy is restricted to in-frame clones and leaves out a portion. The data hold 85,000 to 110,000 clones, with around nine tenths observed a single time. Sequencing was done on a sample of peripheral blood. The receptors were gathered from a man aged 50 to 60 in a cohort sampled during active COVID-19.

The chain carries TRBV4-3 and TRBJ2-7, with D perhaps matching TRBD1 (6 bases). Germline V CDR1 and CDR2: LGHNA, YSLEER. V was cut by 1 base and J by 4 bases, with 14 bases left in between. CDR3 length equals 15 residues. This CDR3 is CASSQGGRGLYEQYF. CDR3 bases: TGCGCCAGCAGCCAAGGTGGCAGGGGCCTATACGAGCAGTACTTC.

The chain couples TRBV7-2 to TRBJ1-1, with 7 bases fitting TRBD1. V was clipped by 2 bases and J by 7 bases; unmatched bases: 10. Germline CDR1 and CDR2: SGHTA and FQGNSA. CDR3 size: 15 residues. CDR3 bases: TGTGCCAGCAGCTTATGGGGCAGGGGGGCGAATGAAGCTTTCTTT. This codes for CASSLWGRGANEAFF.

The chain recombines TRBV6-2 or TRBV6-3 with TRBJ2-2, with a possible D match to TRBD1 (6 bases). The V end lost 2 bases, the J end lost 4 bases, and 14 bases lay between the germline ends. The CDR3 totals 16 residues. Germline V gives CDR1 MNHEY, CDR2 SVGEGT. CDR3 coding DNA: TGTGCCAGCAGTTACAATCAGGGGTCGAGCACCGGGGAGCTGTTTTTT. Translating it yields CASSYNQGSSTGELFF.

This chain connects TRBV6-6 to TRBJ1-5, with 8 nucleotides matching TRBD1. The CDR3 extends over 15 amino acids. The germline V gene encodes CDR1 MNHNY and CDR2 SVGAGI (reference sequence). J gave up 3 bases and V 2 bases, and 3 bases lay outside the gene matches. In nucleotides, the CDR3 is TGTGCCAGCAGTTACGTACAGGGGGACAATCAGCCCCAGCATTTT. Protein: CASSYVQGDNQPQHF.

This clone came up a few times. The V and J genes are TRBV29-1 and TRBJ2-1, with a possible D match to TRBD2 (5 bases). Per the germline V gene, CDR1 is SQVTM and CDR2 is ANQGSEA. The CDR3 is made up of 11 amino acids. V lost 4 bases to trimming and J lost 5 bases, with 6 bases between them. As DNA, the CDR3 is TGCAGCGTTGTGGGAGACAATGAGCAGTTCTTC. Translation gives CSVVGDNEQFF.

The CDR3 nucleotides read TGTGCCAGCAGTTACTCGGCAGGGGGCGAAGAGACCCAGTACTTC. Residues: CASSYSAGGEETQYF. This sequence joins TRBV6-5 and TRBJ2-5, with 8 bases aligning to TRBD1. In germline, CDR1 is MNHEY, CDR2 SVGAGI. This CDR3 comprises 15 residues. V lost 0 bases, J lost 3 bases, and 3 bases stayed unmatched.

J is TRBJ2-3 and V is TRBV29-1, with a tentative D call TRBD2 (5 bases). The germline V gene encodes CDR1 SQVTM and CDR2 ANQGSEA. V lost 7 bases to trimming and J lost 5 bases, with 13 bases between them. CDR3 length: 12 amino acids. Written as DNA, the CDR3 is TGCAGCGGGTCGGATGGAGGAGATACGCAGTATTTT. Protein: CSGSDGGDTQYF.

The rearrangement links TRBV6-5 to TRBJ1-2, with 9 bases identical to TRBD1. The CDR3 contains 14 residues. Per germline, CDR1 MNHEY and CDR2 SVGAGI. The V segment lost 7 bases and the J segment 4 bases; nucleotides outside the gene matches: 7. The CDR3 nucleotides read TGTGCCAGCAATAAACAGGGGGCCTTCTATGGCTACACCTTC. Translating gives CASNKQGAFYGYTF.

Only a few counts were recorded for this clone. J is TRBJ1-1 and V is TRBV29-1, with 9 bases aligning to TRBD1. This CDR3 comprises 14 residues. Germline V CDR1 and CDR2: SQVTM, ANQGSEA. Trimming took 2 bases from V and 10 from J; bases not matched to a gene: 11. The CDR3 sequence: CSVEFPGQGIGAFF. CDR3 nucleotide sequence: TGCAGCGTTGAATTTCCGGGACAGGGAATTGGAGCTTTCTTT.

The J gene is TRBJ2-7, the V gene TRBV11-3, with D maybe TRBD1 (6 bases). Trimming left V 4 bases short and J 6 bases short, with 13 bases between. Per the germline V gene, CDR1 is SGHNT and CDR2 is YENEEA. This CDR3 region has 13 residues. The CDR3 DNA is TGTGCCAGCAGCTCCAACAGGGTTCCCGAGCAGTACTTC. Protein: CASSSNRVPEQYF.

Only one count was recorded for this clone. The chain links TRBV4-1 to TRBJ1-1, with D unresolved. Germline V lookup: CDR1 MGHRA, CDR2 YSYEKL. V was cut by 0 bases and J by 0 bases, with 8 bases left in between. The CDR3 covers 15 residues. The CDR3 DNA follows: TGCGCCAGCAGCCAAGACCAGTCAATGAACACTGAAGCTTTCTTT. The encoded protein is CASSQDQSMNTEAFF.

The CDR3 nucleotides read TGCGCCAGCAGCGGCGGGACAGATAGCTCCTACGAGCAGTACTTC. Translation: CASSGGTDSSYEQYF. This chain uses TRBV5-1 with TRBJ2-7; TRBD1 might be the D (7 bases). Trimming took 4 bases from V and 0 from J, leaving 14 bases between them. Germline loops: CDR1 SGHRS, CDR2 YFSETQ. This CDR3 region has 15 residues.

The rearrangement links TRBV3-1 (or the pseudogene TRBV3-2) to TRBJ2-3, with no clear D. The germline V gene encodes CDR1 LGHDT and CDR2 YNNKEL (reference sequence). This CDR3 region has 13 residues. The V and J ends lost 0 bases and 6 bases respectively, with 7 bases between them. The CDR3 DNA is TGTGCCAGCAGCCAAGAGGGCGAGGATACGCAGTATTTT. It translates to CASSQEGEDTQYF.

The V and J genes are TRBV6-5 and TRBJ2-7; 8 positions agree with TRBD2. Germline assignment: CDR1 MNHEY and CDR2 SVGAGI. This CDR3 is built from 15 residues. Germline trimming cut 7 bases from V and 6 bases from J; bases unmatched to any gene: 14. The CDR3 bases are TGTGCCAGCACCGGAGAGTGGGGACTAGGGCTCGAGCAGTACGTC. Its translation is CASTGEWGLGLEQYV.

This sequence joins TRBV7-6 and TRBJ2-1; TRBD2 matches 8 bases. CDR3 length: 14 residues. Germline CDR1 reads SGHVS; CDR2 reads FNYEAQ. J was trimmed by 10 bases and V by 0 bases; bases with no gene match: 5. The CDR3 bases are TGTGCCAGCAGCTTAGCGGAGACTAGCGTAGAGCAGTTCTTC. Protein sequence: CASSLAETSVEQFF.

The chain recombines TRBV7-8 with TRBJ1-2; unclear D gene. Between the trimmed V and J ends, which lost 4 bases and 2 bases, there was a span of 5 bases. Germline loops: CDR1 SGHVS, CDR2 FQNEAQ. The CDR3 loop spans 12 amino acids. The CDR3 here is CASSSPNYGYTF. CDR3 nucleotides: TGTGCCAGCAGCTCCCCGAACTATGGCTACACCTTC.

The rearrangement uses TRBV5-6 and TRBJ2-7; tentatively, D is TRBD1 (5 bases). Germline assignment: CDR1 SGHDT and CDR2 YYEEEE. Trimming stripped 0 bases from V and 8 bases from J, with 9 bases between. The CDR3 spans 12 residues. This chain's CDR3 is CASSLEGRKQYV. The CDR3 DNA is TGTGCCAGCAGCTTGGAGGGGCGGAAGCAGTACGTC.

The chain carries TRBV6-1 and TRBJ2-5, with 8 bases aligning to TRBD2. The J segment lost 1 base and the V segment lost 0 bases, leaving 7 bases of the junction unmatched. Germline lookup yields CDR1 MNHNS and CDR2 SASEGT. The CDR3 sequence is 17 residues long. CDR3: CASSEASSGAPQETQYF. CDR3 bases: TGTGCCAGCAGTGAAGCGAGTAGCGGGGCCCCCCAAGAGACCCAGTACTTC.

The chain couples TRBV11-3 to TRBJ1-1; D is perhaps TRBD1 (6 bases). CDR3 length equals 13 residues. The V end lost 3 bases, the J end lost 4 bases, and 9 bases lay between the germline ends. CDR1 and CDR2 from the germline V gene are SGHNT and YENEEA. The CDR3 loop reads CASSLEQGTEAFF. For the CDR3, the DNA is TGTGCCAGCAGCTTGGAACAGGGCACTGAAGCTTTCTTT.

The CDR3 coding sequence is TGTGCCAGTAGGTCGACAGGCGGAGATACGCAGTATTTT. Translating gives CASRSTGGDTQYF. V and J are TRBV19 and TRBJ2-3; possible D gene TRBD1, 6 bases. Deletions cut 6 bases from V and 5 bases from J, with 12 bases between. Germline lookup yields CDR1 LNHDA and CDR2 SQIVND (reference sequence). The CDR3 has 13 amino acids.

The chain couples TRBV7-9 to TRBJ1-6; D not resolved. The CDR3 runs 14 residues. Germline V gene data show CDR1 as SEHNR and CDR2 as FQNEAQ (reference sequence). The V and J ends lost 3 bases and 5 bases respectively, with 8 bases between them. The CDR3 region is CASSFGQNNSPLHF. In nucleotides, the CDR3 is TGTGCCAGCAGCTTTGGGCAGAATAATTCACCCCTCCACTTT.

The chain links TRBV7-2 to TRBJ1-2; TRBD1 matches 7 bases. This CDR3 has 15 amino acids. In germline, CDR1 is SGHTA, CDR2 FQGNSA. The V and J ends lost 5 bases and 2 bases, in that order; junction bases with no gene match: 8. The CDR3 nucleotides are TGTGCCAGCAGCACCCAGGGGGACTCCAACTATGGCTACACCTTC. Translating gives CASSTQGDSNYGYTF.

The chain employs TRBV28 and TRBJ2-2; no definite D call. The CDR3 covers 13 residues. Germline CDR1 and CDR2: MDHEN and SYDVKM. V dropped 3 bases and J dropped 6 bases, with 8 bases sitting between them. The CDR3 region is CASSFLGAGELFF. The CDR3 DNA is TGTGCCAGCAGTTTTTTAGGAGCCGGGGAGCTGTTTTTT.